This T cell receptor beta chain was identified in a study of shared clonotypes between healthy human individuals. V was shortened by 4 bases and J by 0 bases, with 14 bases between the two germline ends. The CDR3 contains 16 residues. Germline CDR1 reads SNHLY; CDR2 reads FYNNEI. For sorted subsets, approximately 0.2 ug DNA per replicate equaled approximately 32,000 T cell genomes. The table came from immunoSEQ multiplex PCR; TCRdb's copy has only in-frame clones and leaves some out. The data contain approximately 2.4 million clones, under 97% of them singletons. The chain employs TRBV2 and TRBJ2-3; TRBD1 or TRBD2 may be the D gene (5 bases each). The sequencing sample was made of naive CD4+ T cells sorted from blood. This sample's subset: CD45RA+ positively selected. The TCR sequence derives from a young man in good health. CDR3 DNA sequence: TGTGCCAGCAGTGTGCCCCGAGGGGTCAGCACAGATACGCAGTATTTT. Its translation is CASSVPRGVSTDTQYF.